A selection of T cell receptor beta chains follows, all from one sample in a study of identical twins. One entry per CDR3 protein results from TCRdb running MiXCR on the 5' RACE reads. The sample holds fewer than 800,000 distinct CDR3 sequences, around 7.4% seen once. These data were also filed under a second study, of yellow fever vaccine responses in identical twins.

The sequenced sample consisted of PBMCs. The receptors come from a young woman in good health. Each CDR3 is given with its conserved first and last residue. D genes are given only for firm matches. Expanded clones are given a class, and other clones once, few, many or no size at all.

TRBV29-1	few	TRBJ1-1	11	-	CSVMMNTEAFF	TGCAGCGTTATGATGAACACTGAAGCTTTCTTT
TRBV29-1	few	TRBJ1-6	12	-	CSVEDPAGPLHF	TGCAGCGTTGAAGATCCTGCCGGACCCCTCCACTTT
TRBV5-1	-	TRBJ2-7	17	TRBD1	CASSSSGQGPQGYEQYF	TGCGCCAGCAGCTCATCGGGACAGGGTCCCCAGGGCTACGAGCAGTACTTC
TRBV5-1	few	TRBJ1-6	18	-	CASSLVGVQSSYNSPLHF	TGCGCCAGCAGCTTGGTCGGAGTGCAGAGCTCCTATAATTCACCCCTCCACTTT
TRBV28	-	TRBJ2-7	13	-	CASSFQGRYEQYF	TGTGCCAGCAGTTTCCAGGGGCGCTACGAGCAGTACTTC
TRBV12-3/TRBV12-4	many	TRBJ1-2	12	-	CASTLGWGGYTF	TGTGCCAGCACGCTGGGTTGGGGTGGCTACACCTTC
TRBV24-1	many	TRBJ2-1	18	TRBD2	CATSDPDRASGRFDEQFF	TGTGCCACCAGTGATCCCGATCGGGCTAGCGGGAGGTTCGATGAGCAGTTCTTC
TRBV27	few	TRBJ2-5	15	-	CASRSLGGGRGTQYF	TGTGCCAGCAGATCCCTTGGGGGAGGCCGGGGGACCCAGTACTTC
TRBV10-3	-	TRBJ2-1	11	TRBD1	CATRDSSEQFF	TGTGCCACCCGGGACAGCTCCGAGCAGTTCTTC
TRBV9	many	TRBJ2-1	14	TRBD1	CASSVGGTGESQFF	TGTGCCAGCAGCGTAGGAGGGACAGGGGAATCGCAGTTCTTC
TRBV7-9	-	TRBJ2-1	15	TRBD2	CASSPPGLAANEQFF	TGTGCCAGCAGCCCGCCGGGACTAGCGGCCAATGAGCAGTTCTTC
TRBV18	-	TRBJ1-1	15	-	CASSPMSGQKTEAFF	TGTGCCAGCTCACCAATGTCAGGCCAAAAAACTGAAGCTTTCTTT
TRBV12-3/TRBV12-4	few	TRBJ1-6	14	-	CASSFSSINSPLHF	TGTGCCAGCAGTTTTTCCAGCATTAATTCACCCCTCCACTTT
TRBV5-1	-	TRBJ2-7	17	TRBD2	CASSWAASGESSYEQYF	TGCGCCAGCAGCTGGGCCGCTAGCGGGGAAAGCTCCTACGAGCAGTACTTC
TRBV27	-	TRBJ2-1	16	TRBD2	CASSLLAGGRYNEQFF	TGTGCCAGCAGTTTATTGGCGGGGGGGCGGTACAATGAGCAGTTCTTC
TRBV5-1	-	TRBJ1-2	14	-	CASSDLGGNYGYTF	TGCGCCAGCAGCGACTTAGGGGGGAACTATGGCTACACCTTC
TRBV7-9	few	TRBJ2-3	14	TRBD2	CASSLGELAGGSYF	TGTGCCAGCAGCTTAGGAGAACTAGCGGGAGGGTCGTATTTT
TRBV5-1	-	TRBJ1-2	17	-	CASSLEPAGRGTGGYTF	TGCGCCAGCAGCTTAGAACCCGCGGGCAGGGGTACGGGTGGCTACACCTTC
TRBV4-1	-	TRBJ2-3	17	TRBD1	CASSRGSGQGATDTQYF	TGCGCCAGCAGCCGGGGGTCGGGACAGGGGGCAACAGATACGCAGTATTTT
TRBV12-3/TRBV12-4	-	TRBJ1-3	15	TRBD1	CASSLRAGGRNTIYF	TGTGCCAGCAGTTTAAGGGCAGGGGGTCGTAACACCATATATTTT
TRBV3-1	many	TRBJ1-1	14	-	CASSRGLGGTEAFF	TGTGCCAGCAGCCGAGGACTGGGGGGCACTGAAGCTTTCTTT
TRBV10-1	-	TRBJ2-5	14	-	CASSESGGPETQYF	TGCGCCAGCAGTGAGTCGGGGGGTCCAGAGACCCAGTACTTC
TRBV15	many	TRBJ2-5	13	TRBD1	CATSRDSQETQYF	TGTGCCACCAGCCGGGACAGCCAAGAGACCCAGTACTTC
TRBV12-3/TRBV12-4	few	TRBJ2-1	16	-	CATIPRGRGYYNEQFF	TGTGCCACCATTCCACGGGGCAGGGGATACTACAATGAGCAGTTCTTC
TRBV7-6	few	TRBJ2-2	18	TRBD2	CASSLRQLAGGGTGELFF	TGTGCCAGCAGCTTAAGACAACTAGCGGGAGGAGGAACCGGGGAGCTGTTTTTT
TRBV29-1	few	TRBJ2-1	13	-	CSADPRGWDEQFF	TGCAGCGCCGACCCCAGGGGATGGGATGAGCAGTTCTTC
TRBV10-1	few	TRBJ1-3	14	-	CASSGIAAGNTIYF	TGCGCCAGCAGTGGGATTGCCGCTGGAAACACCATATATTTT
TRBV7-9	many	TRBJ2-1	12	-	CASSSRVYEQFF	TGTGCCAGCAGCTCCCGAGTCTATGAGCAGTTCTTC
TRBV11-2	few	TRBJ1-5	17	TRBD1	CASSSKSGTGSNQPQHF	TGTGCCAGCAGCTCTAAATCTGGGACAGGTAGCAATCAGCCCCAGCATTTT
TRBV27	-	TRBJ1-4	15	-	CASSSHSSTNEKLFF	TGTGCCAGCAGTTCCCACAGCTCAACTAATGAAAAACTGTTTTTT
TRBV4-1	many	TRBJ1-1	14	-	CASRNRALNTEAFF	TGCGCCAGCAGGAACAGGGCGTTGAACACTGAAGCTTTCTTT
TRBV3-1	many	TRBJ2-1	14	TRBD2	CASSSSGGGNEQFF	TGTGCCAGCAGCTCTAGCGGGGGGGGCAATGAGCAGTTCTTC
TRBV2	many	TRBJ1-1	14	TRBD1	CASRIGTGNTEAFF	TGTGCCAGCAGGATAGGGACAGGGAACACTGAAGCTTTCTTT
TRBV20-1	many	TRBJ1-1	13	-	CSASKETNTEAFF	TGCAGCGCCAGTAAGGAGACGAACACTGAAGCTTTCTTT
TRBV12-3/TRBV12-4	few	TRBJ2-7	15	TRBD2	CASSLELAGLYEQYF	TGTGCCAGCAGTTTAGAACTAGCGGGACTATACGAGCAGTACTTC
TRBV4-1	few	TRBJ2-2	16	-	CASSQVSGVYTGELFF	TGCGCCAGCAGCCAAGTGTCGGGGGTGTACACCGGGGAGCTGTTTTTT
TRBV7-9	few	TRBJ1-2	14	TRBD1	CASSSTGGDYGYTF	TGTGCCAGCAGCTCAACAGGGGGAGACTATGGCTACACCTTC
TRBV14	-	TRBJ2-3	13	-	CASSPEFTDTQYF	TGTGCCAGCAGCCCGGAATTCACAGATACGCAGTATTTT
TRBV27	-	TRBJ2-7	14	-	CASSPTGLNYEQYF	TGTGCCAGCAGTCCGACGGGACTTAACTACGAGCAGTACTTC
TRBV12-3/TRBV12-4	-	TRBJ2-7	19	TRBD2	CASSLGRTSGRIGVYEQYF	TGTGCCAGCAGTTTAGGAAGGACTAGCGGGAGAATTGGGGTATACGAGCAGTACTTC
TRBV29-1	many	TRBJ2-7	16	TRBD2	CSVEASGRNSDYEQYF	TGCAGCGTTGAGGCTAGCGGGAGGAATTCGGACTACGAGCAGTACTTC
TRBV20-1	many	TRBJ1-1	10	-	CSAANAEAFF	TGCAGTGCGGCCAATGCTGAAGCTTTCTTT
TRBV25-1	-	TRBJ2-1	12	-	CASSVGVGEQFF	TGTGCCAGCAGTGTTGGTGTGGGTGAGCAGTTCTTC
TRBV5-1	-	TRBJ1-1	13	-	CASKTQGNTEAFF	TGCGCCAGCAAAACACAGGGGAACACTGAAGCTTTCTTT
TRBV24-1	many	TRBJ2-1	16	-	CATSASTGLGPGEQFF	TGTGCCACCAGTGCTTCGACAGGTTTGGGACCTGGTGAGCAGTTCTTC